These 9 T cell receptor beta chains were all obtained from the same sample, sequenced in a study of CD8 T cells in Susac syndrome. The RNA input was about 0.5 to 1 ug, and it was reverse transcribed with random hexamers. Using its own MiXCR run on the immunoSEQ multiplex PCR reads, TCRdb lists one record per CDR3 protein. The table records more than 85,000 distinct CDR3 sequences, 85% to 95% of them present only once. Sequencing input: CD4+ T cells from PBMCs. Receptor source: a human donor with Susac syndrome.

The chain recombines TRBV28 with TRBJ1-5; tentative D call: TRBD1 (6 bases). The CDR3 is 17 amino acids. CDR1 is MDHEN and CDR2 is SYDVKM in the germline V gene. Deletions cut 6 bases from V and 10 bases from J, with 28 bases between. CDR3 sequence reads: CASRHGYIDRRTAPQHF. Here the CDR3 DNA reads TGTGCCAGCAGGCATGGTTACATAGACAGGCGGACGGCACCCCAGCATTTT.

The chain employs TRBV12-3 or TRBV12-4 and TRBJ1-1; D ambiguous. The CDR3 covers 13 residues. V lost 3 bases and J lost 4, with 9 bases in between. The CDR3 DNA is TGTGCCAGCAGTTTGTTAGAAGGCACTGAAGCTTTCTTT. Its translation: CASSLLEGTEAFF.

V is TRBV13 and J is TRBJ1-5; no definite D call. Trimming shortened V by 3 bases and J by 7 bases, and 10 bases separated the two germline ends. Germline CDR1 reads PRHDT; CDR2 reads FYEKMQ (reference sequence). There are 13 residues in the CDR3. The CDR3: CASSFRGHQPQHF. The CDR3 DNA follows: TGTGCCAGCAGCTTTAGAGGGCACCAGCCCCAGCATTTT.

The chain has TRBV7-6 and TRBJ2-5, with unresolved D. This CDR3 comprises 12 residues. Germline CDR1 and CDR2: SGHVS and FNYEAQ. Trimming took off 5 bases at V and 9 bases at J, with 13 bases between the two ends. CDR3 sequence reads: CASSLPARAQYF. The CDR3, as DNA: TGTGCCAGCAGCCTACCCGCAAGGGCCCAGTACTTC.

The chain couples TRBV2 to TRBJ2-1; either TRBD1 or TRBD2 may supply D (6 bases each). The CDR3 is 15 amino acids. CDR1 and CDR2 from the germline V gene are SNHLY and FYNNEI. V was shortened by 6 bases and J by 7 bases, with 19 bases between the two germline ends. CDR3 sequence (DNA): TGTGCCAGCAGCTTTAGGGGGGCACGGGAGAATGAGCAGTTCTTC. Translation: CASSFRGARENEQFF.

The chain employs TRBV4-1 and TRBJ1-1; 9 bases match TRBD1. V dropped 4 bases and J dropped 8; count of bases not matched to a gene: 5. This CDR3 comprises 13 residues. Germline V gene sequence: CDR1 MGHRA, CDR2 YSYEKL. CDR3 sequence reads: CASSRGQGREAFF. CDR3 bases: TGCGCCAGCAGCCGGGGACAGGGCCGCGAAGCTTTCTTT.

The chain combines TRBV5-6 with TRBJ2-5, with 7 bases aligning to TRBD1. This CDR3 has 13 residues. Germline V CDR1 and CDR2: SGHDT, YYEEEE. The V and J ends lost 3 bases and 2 bases, in that order; junction bases with no gene match: 1. The CDR3 reads CASSWTGQETQYF. For the CDR3, the DNA is TGTGCCAGCAGCTGGACAGGACAAGAGACCCAGTACTTC.

This chain connects TRBV25-1 to TRBJ1-1; 7 nucleotides match TRBD1. CDR1 and CDR2 from the germline V gene are MGHDK and SYGVNS. The CDR3 is made up of 14 amino acids. V was pared by 7 bases and J by 1 base, with 6 bases of the junction left unmatched. CDR3 coding DNA: TGTGCCAGCACCGAGACAGGGAGGAACACTGAAGCTTTCTTT. Protein: CASTETGRNTEAFF.

The CDR3 region is CAWSVGIGAGETQYF. As DNA, the CDR3 is TGTGCCTGGAGTGTAGGAATAGGGGCGGGCGAGACCCAGTACTTC. V and J are TRBV30 and TRBJ2-5; possibly TRBD1 or TRBD2 for D (5 bases each). The length of the CDR3 is 15 residues. Germline V gives CDR1 GTSNPN, CDR2 SVGIG (reference sequence). Deletions cut 0 bases from V and 5 bases from J, with 16 bases between.